The clone carrying this T cell receptor beta chain has a count of ten or more. What it binds is unknown. This sample is drawn from a study of human T cells and chemical hapten exposure. General observations from the study: The study found that DPC sensitization did not change TCRs above 1 in 1000 frequency.

There are 17 residues in the CDR3. Trimming pared 1 base from V and 4 bases from J, leaving 19 bases between. Germline CDR1 and CDR2: SGHDN and FVKESK. The time point is: pre-sensitization, week 0. This sample's treatment: therapeutic diphenylcyclopropenone sensitization with weekly scalp DPC. Extraction of total RNA was performed on unfractionated whole blood. Patients had alopecia, were aged 18 to 70, and were not pregnant. MiXCR, run by TCRdb on the RACE reads, gives a single entry per CDR3 protein. The sample shows 30,000 to 40,000 distinct CDR3 sequences, approximately 12% of them seen only once. The sequencing used whole blood, collected in connection with sensitization to the hapten diphenylcyclopropenone (DPC). V gene TRBV14 combines with J gene TRBJ1-2; no clear D. The clonotype comes from a woman aged 40 to 49 with alopecia areata. Some clones in this sample may be carry-over from other donors' samples. The CDR3 DNA reads TGTGCCAGCAGCCAAGTATCTAGTCTCACCCACGCCTATGGCTACACCTTC. Translated, it gives CASSQVSSLTHAYGYTF. Based on the CDR3 plus reference TRBV14 and TRBJ1-2, the full variable domain is EAGVTQFPSHSVIEKGQTVTLRCDPISGHDNLYWYRRVMGKEIKFLLHFVKESKQDESGMPNNRFLAERTGGTYSTLKVQPAELEDSGVYFCASSQVSSLTHAYGYTFGSGTRLTVV.